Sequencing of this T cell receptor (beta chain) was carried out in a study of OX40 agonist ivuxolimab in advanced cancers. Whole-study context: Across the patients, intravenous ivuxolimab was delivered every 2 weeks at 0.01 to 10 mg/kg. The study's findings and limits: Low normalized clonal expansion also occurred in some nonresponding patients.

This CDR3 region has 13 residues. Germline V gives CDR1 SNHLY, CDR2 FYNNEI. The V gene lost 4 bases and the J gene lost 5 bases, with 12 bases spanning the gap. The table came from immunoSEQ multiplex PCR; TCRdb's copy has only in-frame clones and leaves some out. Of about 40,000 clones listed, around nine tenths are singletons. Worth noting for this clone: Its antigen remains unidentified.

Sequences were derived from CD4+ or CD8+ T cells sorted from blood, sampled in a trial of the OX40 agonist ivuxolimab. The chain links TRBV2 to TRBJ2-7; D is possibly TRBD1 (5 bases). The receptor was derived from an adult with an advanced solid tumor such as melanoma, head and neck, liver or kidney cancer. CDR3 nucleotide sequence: TGTGCCAGCAGTGCCGAAGGCAGGGACGAGCAGTACTTC. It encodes CASSAEGRDEQYF.